Sequencing of this TCR beta chain was carried out in a study of blood T cell repertoires in COVID-19. TCRdb keeps only in-frame clones here, not all; method: immunoSEQ multiplex PCR. The sample holds 210,000 or so clones, more than 70% seen once. Trimming stripped 0 bases from V and 6 bases from J, with 12 bases between. The CDR3 runs to 14 residues. Germline V gene sequence: CDR1 GTSNPN, CDR2 SVGIG (reference sequence). Sample: PBMCs or T cells enriched from blood (not recorded which). The sequence was collected from a man aged 25-45 years with acute COVID-19. The gene calls are TRBV30 and TRBJ1-5; TRBD1 might be the D (5 bases). This CDR3 reads CAWSVVRGGQPQHF. The CDR3 DNA is TGTGCCTGGAGTGTAGTTAGGGGCGGTCAGCCCCAGCATTTT. The full variable domain, rest sourced from reference TRBV30 and TRBJ1-5, is SQTIHQWPATLVQPVGSPLSLECTVEGTSNPNLYWYRQAAGRGLQLLFYSVGIGQISSEVPQNLSASRPQDRQFILSSKKLLLSDSGFYLCAWSVVRGGQPQHFGDGTRLSIL.